These 27 T cell receptor gamma chains originate from one sample sequenced in a study of Vδ1+ human thymocytes. For these receptors, no antigen is known. The template was reverse-transcribed extracted RNA. The CDR3 regions were amplified by multiplex PCR from V-gene primers to a constant-region primer. TCRdb fed the multiplex PCR reads to CATT. This sample has roughly 9,300 gamma-chain clones, with 55% to 60% found just once. Study-level points and caveats: Highly polyclonal TRG and TRD repertoires with Gaussian CDR3 length distributions appeared in thymus.

The specimen was Vdelta1+ gamma-delta thymocytes from the thymus. Described subset: FACS-sorted CD3+ TCRalphabeta- TCRVdelta1+ TCRVdelta2- thymocytes. The receptor set was obtained from a girl under two years old who had congenital heart surgery.

This chain links TRGV8 with TRGJP2. No J gene was available from TCRdb, and it was assigned here by a germline match of the DNA. The germline V gene encodes CDR1 VENAVY and CDR2 YDSYNSRV. The CDR3 has 15 amino acids. Trimming removed 5 bases from V and 0 bases from J; junction bases left unmatched: 6. The CDR3: CATWGAYSSDWIKTF. As DNA, the CDR3 is TGTGCCACCTGGGGTGCATATAGTAGTGATTGGATCAAGACGTTT.

This clone was seen more than once but under ten times. This chain uses TRGV4 with TRGJ1 or TRGJ2. The germline CDR1 and CDR2 sequences are EGSTGY and YDSYTSSV. The CDR3 runs to 13 residues. V trimming: 0 bases; J trimming: 6 bases; junction bases outside the gene matches: 5. The CDR3 is CATWDGGSYKKLF. CDR3 sequence (DNA): TGTGCCACCTGGGATGGGGGGAGTTATAAGAAACTCTTT.

This chain uses TRGV4 with TRGJ1 or TRGJ2. The J gene was not available in TCRdb and was assigned here by matching the DNA to germline segments. In germline, CDR1 is EGSTGY, CDR2 YDSYTSSV. With V trimmed by 4 bases and J by 12 bases, 12 bases remained unmatched. The CDR3 runs to 12 residues. CDR3 amino acids: CATWDAAAGKLF. In DNA form, the CDR3 reads TGTGCCACCTGGGACGCTGCCGCGGGGAAACTCTTT.

The J gene is TRGJ1 or TRGJ2, the V gene TRGV4. The J gene was missing in TCRdb and was found by matching the end of the DNA to germline. The CDR3 is 14 amino acids. Germline-derived CDR1 and CDR2 are EGSTGY and YDSYTSSV. Trimming removed 0 bases from V and 8 bases from J; junction bases left unmatched: 10. The CDR3 region has the DNA TGTGCCACCTGGGATGGGCCGTGCTATCATAAGAAACTCTTT. Translated, it gives CATWDGPCYHKKLF.

The rearrangement uses TRGV2 and TRGJ1 or TRGJ2. The J gene is not listed in TCRdb, so it was assigned here from a DNA match to germline. CDR1 and CDR2 (germline): EGSNGY, YDSYNSKV. After removal of 10 bases from V and 7 bases from J, the junction contained 7 bases not matched to a gene. The CDR3 is 10 amino acids. CDR3 loop: CATPHYKKLF. The CDR3 DNA is TGTGCCACGCCCCACTATAAGAAACTCTTT.

About this clone itself: An end of the junction differs from the germline gene, which may be a read error. The V and J genes are TRGV4 and TRGJ1 or TRGJ2. TCRdb gives no J gene; it was assigned here by matching the DNA to germline. The CDR3 consists of 14 residues. From germline, CDR1 is EGSTGY and CDR2 YDSYTSSV. CDR3 amino acids: CATWDSPDYYKKLF. The CDR3 DNA sequence: TGCGCCACCTGGGATTCACCGGATTATTATAAGAAACTCTTT.

V usage is TRGV2 and J usage is TRGJ1 or TRGJ2. Matching the DNA to germline supplied the J gene, which TCRdb does not give. There are 15 residues in the CDR3. Germline loops: CDR1 EGSNGY, CDR2 YDSYNSKV. V gave up 0 bases and J gave up 2 bases; unmatched junction bases: 7. The CDR3 DNA reads as TGTGCCACCTGGGACGGGCTAGGGTATTATTATAAGAAACTCTTT. Translated: CATWDGLGYYYKKLF.

V and J are TRGV3 and TRGJ1 or TRGJ2. The J gene was not available in TCRdb and was assigned here by matching the DNA to germline segments. The germline V gene encodes CDR1 VTNTFY and CDR2 YDVSTARD (reference sequence). Germline trimming cut 0 bases from V and 9 bases from J; bases unmatched to any gene: 8. CDR3 length: 13 amino acids. Here the CDR3 DNA reads TGTGCCACCTGGGACAGGCTAAGGCGTAAGAAACTCTTT. Translated: CATWDRLRRKKLF.

The chain recombines TRGV5 with TRGJ1 or TRGJ2. The J gene was missing in TCRdb and was found by matching the end of the DNA to germline. The CDR3 loop spans 13 amino acids. The ends lost 4 bases at V and 3 bases at J; junction bases unmatched: 6. The germline V gene encodes CDR1 VINAFY and CDR2 YDVSNSKD. CDR3 loop: CATWDLFYYKKLF. The DNA for the CDR3 is TGTGCCACCTGGGATCTTTTTTATTATAAGAAACTCTTT.

The chain uses TRGV3 and TRGJ1 or TRGJ2. The J gene, absent from TCRdb, was called here by matching the DNA to germline. This CDR3 is built from 13 residues. Germline lookup yields CDR1 VTNTFY and CDR2 YDVSTARD (reference sequence). The trim removed 1 base at V and 7 bases at J, leaving 7 bases unmatched. The CDR3 bases are TGTGCCACCTGGGACAGTCCCCAGTATAAGAAACTCTTT. Protein product: CATWDSPQYKKLF.

On this clone itself: A much larger clonotype is one base distant, so this may be a read error. Other DNA sequences in the sample encode the same CDR3. The rearrangement joins TRGV9 to TRGJ1 or TRGJ2. Germline matching of the DNA provided the J gene here, since TCRdb leaves it blank. CDR1 GITISATS and CDR2 ISYDGTV come from the germline V gene (reference sequence). Trimming cost V 2 bases and J 1 base; bases outside gene matches: 2. This CDR3 contains 13 residues. This CDR3 reads CALWEANYYKKLF. The CDR3 bases are TGTGCCTTGTGGGAGGCTAATTATTATAAGAAACTCTTT.

The V call is TRGV3, the J call TRGJ1 or TRGJ2. This CDR3 has 13 amino acids. V lost 0 bases, J lost 6 bases, and 5 bases stayed unmatched. Per the germline V gene, CDR1 is VTNTFY and CDR2 is YDVSTARD (reference sequence). The CDR3 DNA follows: TGTGCCACCTGGGACAGGCCGTGTTATAAGAAACTCTTT. It translates to CATWDRPCYKKLF.

Only one count was recorded for this clone. In the same sample, other DNA sequences code for this CDR3. The chain employs TRGV9 and TRGJP. TCRdb lists no J gene, so it was determined here by aligning the DNA to germline. The junction had 5 bases not matched to a gene; V was cut back by 2 bases and J by 7 bases. CDR1 and CDR2 (germline): GITISATS, ISYDGTV (reference sequence). CDR3 size: 16 residues. This chain's CDR3 is CALWEGGELGKKIKVF. In nucleotides, the CDR3 is TGTGCCTTGTGGGAGGGGGGGGAGTTGGGCAAAAAAATCAAGGTATTT.

This sequence joins TRGV9 and TRGJ1 or TRGJ2. TCRdb offers no J gene call, so here the DNA was matched to germline to obtain one. Losses at the gene ends were 0 bases for V and 5 bases for J; bases not matched to a gene: 4. The germline V gene encodes CDR1 GITISATS and CDR2 ISYDGTV (reference sequence). The CDR3 has 13 residues. The CDR3 region is CALWEVRDYKKLF. The CDR3 nucleotides are TGTGCCTTGTGGGAGGTGCGGGATTATAAGAAACTCTTT.

The chain carries TRGV5 and TRGJ1 or TRGJ2. Germline V gene sequence: CDR1 VINAFY, CDR2 YDVSNSKD. The CDR3 runs to 11 residues. J gave up 10 bases and V 5 bases, and 8 bases lay outside the gene matches. CDR3 in amino acids: CATWGGSKKLF. DNA for the CDR3: TGTGCCACCTGGGGGGGGAGCAAGAAACTCTTT.

This clone was seen a few times. The V and J genes are TRGV9 and TRGJ1 or TRGJ2. Looked up from germline, CDR1 is GITISATS and CDR2 is ISYDGTV (reference sequence). Losses at the gene ends were 1 base for V and 3 bases for J; bases not matched to a gene: 3. This CDR3 is built from 13 residues. CDR3 DNA: TGTGCCTTGTGGGAGGTCGGTTATTATAAGAAACTCTTT. Protein product: CALWEVGYYKKLF.

V and J are TRGV9 and TRGJ1 or TRGJ2. TCRdb records no J gene; here it was assigned by comparing the DNA to germline. The CDR3 has 11 residues. Germline V gene data show CDR1 as GITISATS and CDR2 as ISYDGTV (reference sequence). The ends lost 8 bases at V and 10 bases at J; junction bases unmatched: 11. As DNA, the CDR3 is TGTGCCTTGTCGAGCGTAGGCAAGAAACTCTTT. Protein product: CALSSVGKKLF.

V is TRGV3 and J is TRGJ1 or TRGJ2. Because TCRdb records no J gene, it was assigned here through a match of the DNA to germline. V lost 0 bases to trimming and J lost 10 bases; unmatched junction nucleotides: 6. The germline V gene has CDR1 VTNTFY and CDR2 YDVSTARD (reference sequence). This CDR3 is built from 12 residues. CDR3: CATWDRRLKKLF. DNA for the CDR3: TGTGCCACCTGGGACAGGCGCCTCAAGAAACTCTTT.

The chain joins TRGV5 to TRGJ1 or TRGJ2. The CDR3 has 14 residues. V shed 0 bases and J 2 bases; nucleotides not matched to a gene: 4. The germline V gene has CDR1 VINAFY and CDR2 YDVSNSKD. Written as DNA, the CDR3 is TGTGCCACCTGGGACAGGCCCCATTATTATAAGAAACTCTTT. Its translation: CATWDRPHYYKKLF.

The chain joins TRGV9 to TRGJ1 or TRGJ2. CDR3 length equals 11 residues. Germline V CDR1 and CDR2: GITISATS, ISYDGTV (reference sequence). The J segment lost 7 bases and the V segment lost 4 bases, leaving 4 bases of the junction unmatched. CDR3 sequence (DNA): TGTGCCTTGTGGGACGCGTATAAGAAACTCTTT. This translates into CALWDAYKKLF.

Comment on this clone: Other DNA sequences from this sample encode an identical CDR3 as well. V is TRGV2 and J is TRGJ1 or TRGJ2. The J gene was missing in TCRdb and was found by matching the end of the DNA to germline. The germline gives CDR1 EGSNGY, CDR2 YDSYNSKV. V lost 1 base to trimming and J lost 3 bases; unmatched junction nucleotides: 3. This CDR3 contains 13 residues. The CDR3 nucleotides are TGTGCCACCTGGGACGGTTTTTATTATAAGAAACTCTTT. Translating it yields CATWDGFYYKKLF.

The sample holds a few counts of this clone. This chain links TRGV9 with TRGJ1 or TRGJ2. TCRdb leaves out the J gene; it was filled in here by matching the DNA to germline. Germline V gives CDR1 GITISATS, CDR2 ISYDGTV (reference sequence). V lost 0 bases and J lost 2; bases outside the gene matches: 4. CDR3 length equals 14 residues. CDR3 nucleotides: TGTGCCTTGTGGGAGGTGTCGGATTATTATAAGAAACTCTTT. This codes for CALWEVSDYYKKLF.

V and J are TRGV4 and TRGJ1 or TRGJ2. No J gene is reported in TCRdb; it was inferred here by comparing the DNA with germline. CDR1 is EGSTGY, CDR2 YDSYTSSV, per germline. This CDR3 region has 12 residues. J lost 7 bases, V lost 2 bases, and 5 bases had no gene match. The CDR3 is CATWDEGYKKLF. In DNA, the CDR3 is TGTGCCACCTGGGATGAAGGATATAAGAAACTCTTT.

The rearrangement uses TRGV2 and TRGJ1 or TRGJ2. TCRdb leaves out the J gene; it was filled in here by matching the DNA to germline. CDR3 length: 13 amino acids. The V and J ends lost 4 bases and 3 bases, in that order; junction bases with no gene match: 6. Germline CDR1 EGSNGY, CDR2 YDSYNSKV. The CDR3 sequence is CATWESLYYKKLF. The CDR3 DNA sequence: TGTGCCACCTGGGAATCTCTTTATTATAAGAAACTCTTT.

With respect to this clone: A clone one base away is much larger, so this may be a read error. This sample also contains other DNA sequences that code for the same CDR3. The gene calls are TRGV9 and TRGJ1 or TRGJ2. The J gene is not listed in TCRdb, so it was assigned here from a DNA match to germline. The CDR3 is 11 amino acids. J gave up 8 bases and V 1 base, and 2 bases lay outside the gene matches. Germline V gene lookup returns CDR1 GITISATS and CDR2 ISYDGTV (reference sequence). CDR3 nucleotides: TGTGCCTTGTGGGAGGTTAATAAGAAACTCTTT. Its protein is CALWEVNKKLF.

The chain uses TRGV8 and TRGJ1 or TRGJ2. TCRdb carries no J gene annotation; the J gene was assigned here by matching the DNA with germline. With V trimmed by 8 bases and J by 2 bases, 6 bases remained unmatched. The CDR3 spans 12 residues. The germline gives CDR1 VENAVY, CDR2 YDSYNSRV. CDR3 in amino acids: CATSGDYYKKLF. The CDR3 DNA reads as TGTGCCACCTCGGGAGATTATTATAAGAAACTCTTT.

As for this clone: The sample contains more than one DNA sequence encoding this CDR3. The chain has TRGV3 and TRGJ1 or TRGJ2. Here the J gene was assigned by germline matching of the DNA, as TCRdb has none. V trimming: 0 bases; J trimming: 7 bases; junction bases outside the gene matches: 6. The germline CDR1 and CDR2 sequences are VTNTFY and YDVSTARD (reference sequence). The CDR3 extends over 13 amino acids. This CDR3 reads CATWDRLGYKKLF. In nucleotides, the CDR3 is TGTGCCACCTGGGACAGGCTGGGCTATAAGAAACTCTTT.